This T cell receptor beta chain was captured in a study of blood T cell repertoires in COVID-19. Study summary: Italy, Spain and the United States were the sources of the convalescent and acute COVID-19 samples. PBMCs, B-cell-depleted T cells, or T cells provided the cDNA or gDNA that made up the material.

The data were produced by immunoSEQ multiplex PCR, yet TCRdb's version contains in-frame clones alone and is incomplete. The table includes 450,000 or so clones, 90% detected once. Recruits, aged roughly 18 to 95 years, lived in around 24 US areas. Recovered Cohort 3 donors showed two negative PCRs, clearance, or symptom resolution. Deletions cut 2 bases from V and 2 bases from J, with 6 bases between. The CDR3 spans 13 residues. Material for sequencing was PBMCs or T cells enriched from blood (not recorded which). The rearrangement joins TRBV12-3 or TRBV12-4 to TRBJ2-5; D possibly corresponds to TRBD2 (6 bases). This sequence originates from a man aged 18 to 35 who had recovered from COVID-19. For the CDR3, the DNA is TGTGCCAGCAGTTTACGGGGGCAAGAGACCCAGTACTTC. It codes for CASSLRGQETQYF.